A single sample is the source of the 6 T cell receptor beta chains below, sequenced in a study of CD8+CD57+ T cells in acquired aplastic anemia (dated by TCRdb to 2017 to 2018). Expansion of CD8+CD57+ cells had been shown by flow cytometry in the patients chosen for sequencing. The run used an Illumina HiSeq 2000. Genomic DNA was used as template for profiling of TCR beta VDJ combinations and CDR3 sequences. TCRdb cleaned the public reads at Q25 with fastp, built clones with MiXCR and kept in-frame beta chains. Every entry covers one CDR3 protein and lists the most common genes and DNA from its rows. Recorded for this sample are 150,000 to 200,000 distinct CDR3 sequences; around 63% of them occurred a single time. The ten top clones hold approximately 46% of the sample. Sequencing was carried out using sorted CD4+, CD8+, or CD8+CD57+ T cells (not recorded which) from PBMCs. These receptors all come from a human donor with aplastic anemia.

The gene calls are TRBV10-3 and TRBJ1-6, with D uncertain. Germline lookup yields CDR1 ENHRY and CDR2 SYGVKD. V lost 3 bases and J lost 12, with 9 bases in between. The CDR3 totals 12 residues. CDR3 in DNA: TGTGCCATCAGTGATTGGGCTGAACCCCTCCACTTT. It encodes CAISDWAEPLHF.

As concerns this clonotype: One junction end disagrees with the germline gene, perhaps due to a read error. This sequence joins TRBV10-2 and TRBJ2-4; either TRBD1 or TRBD2 may fit D (6 bases each). Germline V gene lookup returns CDR1 WSHSY and CDR2 SAAADI. The CDR3 consists of 21 residues. CDR3 coding DNA: TGCGCCAGCAGTGAAGGGGACTTCGGCCAGGGGCGTAGCTCCCATAATTCACCCCTCCACTTC. Amino acid sequence: CASSEGDFGQGRSSHNSPLHF.

CDR3 in amino acids: CASRFIARGDTQYF. In DNA form, the CDR3 reads TGTGCCAGCAGATTCATAGCGAGAGGAGATACGCAGTATTTT. The J gene is TRBJ2-3, the V gene TRBV7-2; possible D gene TRBD2, 5 bases. CDR1 SGHTA and CDR2 FQGNSA come from the germline V gene. The V gene lost 6 bases and the J gene lost 5 bases, with 15 bases spanning the gap. There are 14 residues in the CDR3.

This clonotype was detected ten times or more. The V gene is TRBV4-1, the J gene TRBJ2-1; 9 positions agree with TRBD1. Looked up from germline, CDR1 is MGHRA and CDR2 is YSYEKL. J was trimmed by 6 bases and V by 1 base; bases with no gene match: 4. The CDR3 consists of 15 residues. CDR3 bases: TGCGCCAGCAGCCAAGTGGGACAGGGTGGCAATGAGCAGTTCTTC. It translates to CASSQVGQGGNEQFF.

At least ten counts were recorded for this clonotype. The V and J genes are TRBV4-1 and TRBJ1-3; 9 bases align to TRBD1. The V and J ends lost 0 bases and 7 bases, in that order; junction bases with no gene match: 4. Per the germline V gene, CDR1 is MGHRA and CDR2 is YSYEKL. The CDR3 spans 15 residues. CDR3 nucleotides: TGCGCCAGCAGCCAAGATCCCGGACAGGGGAACACCATATATTTT. Translated: CASSQDPGQGNTIYF.

This clonotype was counted many times. The J gene is TRBJ1-2, the V gene TRBV6-1, with D possibly TRBD1 on 5 matching bases. The V end was cut by 3 bases, the J end by 5 bases, with 7 bases between. The CDR3 is 12 amino acids. CDR1 MNHNS and CDR2 SASEGT come from the germline V gene. CDR3 DNA sequence: TGTGCCAGCAGTGATGACAGTTATGGCTACACCTTC. Amino acids: CASSDDSYGYTF.